The 25 T cell receptor beta chains below all came from one sample that was sequenced in a study of cytomegalovirus exposure and HLA in healthy donors. It was with 60 Vbeta and 13 Jbeta primers that the PCR ran. The protocol was immunoSEQ multiplex PCR, while the TCRdb copy is restricted to in-frame clones and leaves out a portion. Altogether fewer than 130,000 clones are present, over 60% being singletons, with the ten largest covering 2.5% to 3%. The specimen sequenced was PBMCs. These TCRs come from an older woman in good health and CMV-seropositive.

This clone was observed a handful of times. The chain employs TRBV18 and TRBJ1-5; D is possibly TRBD1 (6 bases). This CDR3 has 17 residues. V dropped 3 bases and J dropped 0 bases, with 15 bases sitting between them. Per the germline V gene, CDR1 is KGHSH and CDR2 is LQKENI. In DNA, the CDR3 is TGTGCCAGCTCACCCTGGGGGGGGCTTTATAGCAATCAGCCCCAGCATTTT. Its protein product is CASSPWGGLYSNQPQHF.

V and J are TRBV5-1 and TRBJ1-2; 7 bases agree with TRBD1. The germline gives CDR1 SGHRS, CDR2 YFSETQ. Trimming cost V 0 bases and J 6 bases; bases outside gene matches: 11. The CDR3 is 16 amino acids. The CDR3 DNA reads as TGCGCCAGCAGCTTGGGTGCCGAGGGGGCAGTTGATGGCTACACCTTC. It specifies CASSLGAEGAVDGYTF.

V gene TRBV7-9 combines with J gene TRBJ2-3, with 12 bases aligning to TRBD2. CDR1 and CDR2 from the germline V gene are SEHNR and FQNEAQ (reference sequence). The V and J ends lost 0 bases and 0 bases, in that order; junction bases with no gene match: 1. The CDR3 has 17 residues. DNA of the CDR3: TGTGCCAGCAGCTTAGCCGGGACTAGCGGGAGCACAGATACGCAGTATTTT. Encoded protein: CASSLAGTSGSTDTQYF.

Only one count was recorded for this clone. V and J are TRBV9 and TRBJ2-3, with 7 nucleotides matching TRBD2. J lost 2 bases, V lost 6 bases, and 9 bases had no gene match. The CDR3 length is 15 residues. Germline V CDR1 and CDR2: SGDLS, YYNGEE. The CDR3: CASTQKAGPTDTQYF. The CDR3 DNA sequence: TGTGCCAGCACACAGAAAGCGGGACCCACAGATACGCAGTATTTT.

CDR3 coding DNA: TGTGCCAGCTCACACACGAACCGCCGACAGGGGGACATTCAGTACTTC. Amino acid sequence: CASSHTNRRQGDIQYF. The chain uses TRBV18 and TRBJ2-4; TRBD1 matches at 9 bases. The CDR3 length is 16 residues. Germline V gives CDR1 KGHSH, CDR2 LQKENI. With V trimmed by 4 bases and J by 8 bases, 12 bases remained unmatched. Filled out from reference TRBV18 and TRBJ2-4, the complete variable domain reads NAGVMQNPRHLVRRRGQEARLRCSPMKGHSHVYWYRQLPEEGLKFMVYLQKENIIDESGMPKERFSAEFPKEGPSILRIQQVVRGDSAAYFCASSHTNRRQGDIQYFGAGTRLSVL.

J is TRBJ1-2 and V is TRBV5-4; D not certain. Germline CDR1 SGHNT, CDR2 YYREEE (reference sequence). V lost 4 bases and J lost 6, with 16 bases in between. This CDR3 has 14 residues. The CDR3 spells CASSTAGEWNGYTF. The CDR3 nucleotides read TGTGCCAGCAGCACCGCAGGCGAATGGAATGGCTACACCTTC.

The J gene is TRBJ2-5, the V gene TRBV7-3; 8 bases match TRBD2. V lost 2 bases and J lost 4; bases outside the gene matches: 0. The germline V gene has CDR1 SGHTA and CDR2 FQGTGA. CDR3 size: 13 residues. The CDR3: CASSLAGGETQYF. The CDR3 DNA sequence: TGTGCCAGCAGCTTAGCGGGAGGAGAGACCCAGTACTTC. Based on the CDR3 plus reference TRBV7-3 and TRBJ2-5, the full variable domain is GAGVSQTPSNKVTEKGKYVELRCDPISGHTALYWYRQSLGQGPEFLIYFQGTGAADDSGLPNDRFFAVRPEGSVSTLKIQRTERGDSAVYLCASSLAGGETQYFGPGTRLLVL.

The chain employs TRBV7-6 and TRBJ1-6; unclear D gene. CDR1 is SGHVS and CDR2 is FNYEAQ in the germline V gene. The CDR3 is made up of 15 amino acids. Trimming removed 1 base at V and 7 bases at J, with 11 bases between. The CDR3 region is CASSLEAGGNSPLHF. CDR3 in DNA: TGTGCCAGCAGCTTAGAGGCAGGCGGGAATTCACCCCTCCACTTT.

This CDR3 is CASSVGPNTEAFF. The CDR3 DNA follows: TGTGCCAGCAGCGTAGGGCCGAACACTGAAGCTTTCTTT. The rearrangement joins TRBV9 to TRBJ1-1, with unresolved D. The V end was cut by 0 bases, the J end by 1 base, with 4 bases between. Per the germline V gene, CDR1 is SGDLS and CDR2 is YYNGEE. The CDR3 loop spans 13 amino acids. The full variable domain, with the rest looked up from reference TRBV9 and TRBJ1-1, is DSGVTQTPKHLITATGQRVTLRCSPRSGDLSVYWYQQSLDQGLQFLIQYYNGEERAKGNILERFSAQQFPDLHSELNLSSLELGDSALYFCASSVGPNTEAFFGQGTRLTVV.

The rearrangement joins TRBV7-2 to TRBJ2-7, with 9 bases lining up with TRBD2. Trimming removed 1 base from V and 4 bases from J; junction bases left unmatched: 17. The germline V gene has CDR1 SGHTA and CDR2 FQGNSA. The CDR3 is made up of 19 amino acids. The CDR3 loop reads CASSLERTSDFSPTYEQYF. The CDR3 nucleotides read TGTGCCAGCAGCTTAGAACGGACTAGCGATTTCTCACCGACTTACGAGCAGTACTTC.

This clone was seen a handful of times. The chain employs TRBV4-1 and TRBJ2-3; 9 positions match TRBD2. The germline V gene has CDR1 MGHRA and CDR2 YSYEKL. The junction had 8 bases not matched to a gene; V was cut back by 1 base and J by 6 bases. There are 16 residues in the CDR3. The CDR3 DNA reads as TGCGCCAGCAGCCAAGTCTTAGCGGGAGAGGCGGATACGCAGTATTTT. Protein sequence: CASSQVLAGEADTQYF.

The genes are TRBV6-6 and TRBJ1-1; perhaps TRBD1 as D (5 bases). CDR3 length: 12 amino acids. From germline, CDR1 is MNHNY and CDR2 SVGAGI (reference sequence). Trimming stripped 5 bases from V and 4 bases from J, with 8 bases between. Here the CDR3 DNA reads TGTGCCAGCAGTAAGGGGTCCACTGAAGCTTTCTTT. As protein: CASSKGSTEAFF.

The table lists this clone with a count of one. The rearrangement joins TRBV28 to TRBJ2-7; TRBD2 might be the D (6 bases). The CDR3 totals 15 residues. Germline V CDR1 and CDR2: MDHEN, SYDVKM. V gave up 2 bases and J gave up 3 bases, with 14 bases separating them. Here the CDR3 reads CASSLTSTIFYEQYF. The CDR3 DNA reads as TGTGCCAGCAGTTTAACTAGCACAATATTCTACGAGCAGTACTTC. Full variable domain (rest looked up from reference TRBV28 and TRBJ2-7): DVKVTQSSRYLVKRTGEKVFLECVQDMDHENMFWYRQDPGLGLRLIYFSYDVKMKEKGDIPEGYSVSREKKERFSLILESASTNQTSMYLCASSLTSTIFYEQYFGPGTRLTVT.

The V and J genes are TRBV6-6 and TRBJ2-7; the D is unclear. The CDR3 covers 12 residues. CDR1 and CDR2 from the germline V gene are MNHNY and SVGAGI (reference sequence). Trimming took off 10 bases at V and 4 bases at J, with 14 bases between the two ends. CDR3 coding DNA: TGTGCCACCGAAGGCGGCTCTTACGAGCAGTACTTC. Residues: CATEGGSYEQYF.

This chain connects TRBV7-9 to TRBJ2-7; perhaps TRBD2 as D (5 bases). This CDR3 comprises 14 residues. From germline, CDR1 is SEHNR and CDR2 FQNEAQ (reference sequence). Trimming removed 5 bases from V and 0 bases from J, with 11 bases in between. Here the CDR3 reads CASSLGGPSYEQYF. CDR3 DNA: TGTGCCAGCAGCCTTGGCGGGCCCTCCTACGAGCAGTACTTC.

CDR3 nucleotides: TGTGCCAGCAGCCAAGATAGCCAGGGGAACTATGGCTACACCTTC. Its protein is CASSQDSQGNYGYTF. This chain joins TRBV4-2 and TRBJ1-2; TRBD1 might be the D (6 bases). The CDR3 is made up of 15 amino acids. Germline CDR1 LGHNA, CDR2 YNFKEQ. Trimming took 0 bases from V and 2 from J, leaving 10 bases between them.

The chain uses TRBV9 and TRBJ2-3; 11 bases map to TRBD2. The CDR3 consists of 16 residues. In germline, CDR1 is SGDLS, CDR2 YYNGEE. The J segment lost 2 bases and the V segment lost 3 bases, leaving 5 bases of the junction unmatched. The CDR3 here is CASSEGTSGFTDTQYF. CDR3 in DNA: TGTGCCAGCAGCGAGGGGACTAGCGGATTCACAGATACGCAGTATTTT.

Of note for this clone: As the CDR3 is not closed by the conserved phenylalanine or tryptophan, this likely results from a read error. The V gene is TRBV28, the J gene TRBJ1-1, with a possible D match to TRBD1 (6 bases). The CDR3 sequence is 15 residues long. V lost 6 bases and J lost 4, with 18 bases in between. CDR1 and CDR2 (germline): MDHEN, SYDVKM. This CDR3 reads CASSRAGTSGTEAFL. CDR3 DNA sequence: TGTGCCAGCAGCCGGGCCGGGACATCGGGCACTGAAGCTTTCCTT.

In this sample, this clone turned up a few times. The genes are TRBV14 and TRBJ1-1; D is unclear. The CDR3 sequence is 13 residues long. Germline CDR1 SGHDN, CDR2 FVKESK. V was clipped by 3 bases and J by 5 bases, with 10 bases between them. The CDR3 reads CASSQGPITEAFF. The CDR3 coding sequence is TGTGCCAGCAGCCAGGGCCCGATTACTGAAGCTTTCTTT.

This clone was picked up a small number of times. This rearrangement joins TRBV5-1 to TRBJ2-2, with a possible D match to TRBD1 (5 bases). V lost 1 base, J lost 4 bases, and 17 bases lay in between. The CDR3 contains 17 residues. Germline values: CDR1 SGHRS, CDR2 YFSETQ. The CDR3 DNA reads TGCGCCAGCAGCTTGTTCCAGGTAACAGGTGGCACCGGGGAGCTGTTTTTT. Its translation: CASSLFQVTGGTGELFF.

This clone was counted between two and nine times. This chain links TRBV5-1 with TRBJ2-7, with 8 positions matching TRBD1. The CDR3 has 12 amino acids. Losses at the gene ends were 4 bases for V and 8 bases for J; bases not matched to a gene: 5. The germline gives CDR1 SGHRS, CDR2 YFSETQ. This chain's CDR3 is CASSLQGAQQYF. The CDR3 nucleotides read TGCGCCAGCAGCCTCCAGGGGGCGCAGCAGTACTTC.

This rearrangement joins TRBV27 to TRBJ2-7; D gene ambiguous. Trimming took 3 bases from V and 1 from J, leaving 7 bases between them. CDR3 length: 13 amino acids. Looked up from germline, CDR1 is MNHEY and CDR2 is SMNVEV (reference sequence). CDR3 loop: CASSFRGSYEQYF. The CDR3 nucleotides read TGTGCCAGCAGTTTCCGAGGTTCCTACGAGCAGTACTTC.

Concerning this clone itself: Relative to the germline gene, one junction end is altered; a read error may explain this. The chain has TRBV4-1 and TRBJ2-7; D is possibly TRBD2 (6 bases). CDR3 length equals 18 residues. CDR1 and CDR2 (germline): MGHRA, YSYEKL. Here the CDR3 reads CASGQAYPSGSEEYEQYF. CDR3 bases: TGCGCCAGCGGCCAAGCCTACCCTTCCGGGAGCGAAGAATACGAGCAGTACTTC.

This chain uses TRBV11-2 with TRBJ2-5; D ambiguous. CDR1 is SGHAT, CDR2 FQNNGV, per germline. This CDR3 comprises 14 residues. The V and J ends lost 2 bases and 5 bases respectively, with 12 bases between them. DNA of the CDR3: TGTGCCAGCAGCTTATCGGCGGCGGTCGAGACCCAGTACTTC. This gives the protein CASSLSAAVETQYF.

The rearrangement uses TRBV5-6 and TRBJ1-2; D is ambiguous. CDR3 length equals 16 residues. Trimming took 0 bases from V and 6 from J, leaving 18 bases between them. Per germline, CDR1 SGHDT and CDR2 YYEEEE. The CDR3 nucleotides read TGTGCCAGCAGCTTGGAGGCAGTGAGAGGGCGGAATGGCTACACCTTC. This gives the protein CASSLEAVRGRNGYTF.